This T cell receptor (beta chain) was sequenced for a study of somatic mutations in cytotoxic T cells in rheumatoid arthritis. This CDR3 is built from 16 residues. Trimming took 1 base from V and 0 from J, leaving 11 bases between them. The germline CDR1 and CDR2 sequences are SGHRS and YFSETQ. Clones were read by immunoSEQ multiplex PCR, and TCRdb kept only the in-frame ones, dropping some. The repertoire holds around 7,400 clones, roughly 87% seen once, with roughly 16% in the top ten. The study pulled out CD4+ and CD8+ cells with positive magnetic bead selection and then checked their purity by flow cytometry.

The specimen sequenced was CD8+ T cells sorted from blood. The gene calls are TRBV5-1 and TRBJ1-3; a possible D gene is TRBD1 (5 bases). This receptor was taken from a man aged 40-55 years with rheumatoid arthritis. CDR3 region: CASSLLPGDSGNTIYF. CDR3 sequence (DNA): TGCGCCAGCAGCTTGCTGCCGGGGGACTCTGGAAACACCATATATTTT.